This TCR beta chain emerged from a study of monozygotic twins with inflammatory bowel disease. Study-wide points: The study supported no single strong signal or clonotype linked to IBD.

There were eight separate reactions per sample in which cDNA was made. Template switching appended UMIs that held a 6-nucleotide sample barcode. Reprocessing the 5' RACE reads, TCRdb reports a single entry for every CDR3 protein and omits DNA. This table lists approximately 210,000 distinct CDR3 sequences. For every donor, one blood sample of around 2.5 ml was drawn. Notes on this clonotype: Its antigen is not known.

This TCR came from a human donor with ulcerative colitis or Crohn's disease, or a healthy co-twin of an affected twin (not recorded which). Input material: blood.

The CDR3 protein is CASSYVVGETQYF. The chain recombines TRBV6-6 with TRBJ2-5. The CDR3 has 13 residues. Germline assignment: CDR1 MNHNY and CDR2 SVGAGI (reference sequence).